This T cell receptor beta chain was captured in a study of persistence of HIV-infected CD4 T cells. Whole-study context: The sample holds CD4+ T cells responsive to CMV or HIV-1 Gag. Study-wide points: CMV- and Gag-responding cells had lower TCRbeta richness than CD3/CD28-responding cells. Antigen-responding cells were enriched for degenerate expanded CDR3beta sequences.

Overlapping HIV-1 Gag 15-mer peptides at 0.8 to 1 ug per peptide per mL were used. Sorted nonresponding memory CD4+ T cells were CD40L-negative, CD69-negative, CD45RO-high. CD4+ T cell counts exceeded 400 cells/uL; CMV serology was positive. J gave up 5 bases and V 6 bases, and 24 bases lay outside the gene matches. The germline gives CDR1 SNHLY, CDR2 FYNNEI. The CDR3 consists of 21 residues. Worth noting for this clone: Antigen: not known.

Sequencing used immunoSEQ version 4 in survey mode. Method: immunoSEQ multiplex PCR; TCRdb's copy keeps in-frame clones and lacks some. The sample comprises approximately 35,000 clones, 75% to 85% of which are singletons, and roughly 0.99% rests with the top ten. The chain is built from TRBV2 and TRBJ2-5; TRBD2 aligns across 13 bases. The specimen comprised cultured CD4+ T cells from PBMCs, sampled from a patient who received antiretroviral therapy. The clonotype was recovered from an adult with HIV. The donor label of this sample is uncertain. The CDR3 reads CASSEMGARTSGGPPPETQYF. CDR3 coding DNA: TGTGCCAGCAGCGAGATGGGCGCTAGGACTAGCGGGGGCCCTCCACCGGAGACCCAGTACTTC. Full variable domain (missing parts from reference TRBV2 and TRBJ2-5): EPEVTQTPSHQVTQMGQEVILRCVPISNHLYFYWYRQILGQKVEFLVSFYNNEISEKSEIFDDQFSVERPDGSNFTLKIRSTKLEDSAMYFCASSEMGARTSGGPPPETQYFGPGTRLLVL.